This TCR beta chain was sequenced in a study of T cell repertoires in cytomegalovirus infection. Study outcomes and limitations: Identification of carriers of CMV plus the relevant HLA was achieved through cumulative public TCR beta family frequency.

Each CDR3 protein is one row after TCRdb ran MiXCR on the reads. The sample consists of 450,000 to 600,000 distinct CDR3 sequences, 25% to 35% of them appearing once. The germline gives CDR1 MNHNS, CDR2 SASEGT. The CDR3 length is 18 residues. The V gene end was trimmed by 5 bases and the J gene end by 6 bases; junction bases not matched to a gene: 16. Worth noting for this clonotype: As yet, its antigen is unknown.

The chain combines TRBV6-1 with TRBJ2-7; 13 bases map to TRBD2. The sample in question was cultured PBMCs, obtained from culture after CMV antigen stimulation. This TCR was sampled from a human donor in good health (CMV status not recorded). Some clones in this sample may be carry-over from other donors' samples. CDR3: CASSYHGTSGISHCEQYF. CDR3 DNA: TGTGCCAGCAGTTACCACGGGACTAGCGGGATTTCCCACTGCGAGCAGTACTTC.